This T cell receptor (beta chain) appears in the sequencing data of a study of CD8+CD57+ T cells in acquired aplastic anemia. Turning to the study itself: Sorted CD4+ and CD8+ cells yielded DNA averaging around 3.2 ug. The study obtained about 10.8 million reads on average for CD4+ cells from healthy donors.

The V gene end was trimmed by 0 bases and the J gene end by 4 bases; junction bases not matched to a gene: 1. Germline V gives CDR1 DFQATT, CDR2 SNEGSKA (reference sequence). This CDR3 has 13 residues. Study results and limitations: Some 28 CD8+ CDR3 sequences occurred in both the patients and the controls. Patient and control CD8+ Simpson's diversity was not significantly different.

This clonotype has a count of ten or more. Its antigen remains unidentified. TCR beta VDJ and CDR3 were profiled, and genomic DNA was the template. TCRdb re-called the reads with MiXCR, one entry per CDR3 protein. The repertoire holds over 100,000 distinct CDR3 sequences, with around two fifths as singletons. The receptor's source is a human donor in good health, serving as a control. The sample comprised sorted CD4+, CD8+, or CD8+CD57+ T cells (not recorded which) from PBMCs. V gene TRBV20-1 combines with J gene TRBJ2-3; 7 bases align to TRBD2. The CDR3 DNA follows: TGCAGTGCTAGAGATGGGGGGGCAGATACGCAGTATTTT. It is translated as CSARDGGADTQYF.